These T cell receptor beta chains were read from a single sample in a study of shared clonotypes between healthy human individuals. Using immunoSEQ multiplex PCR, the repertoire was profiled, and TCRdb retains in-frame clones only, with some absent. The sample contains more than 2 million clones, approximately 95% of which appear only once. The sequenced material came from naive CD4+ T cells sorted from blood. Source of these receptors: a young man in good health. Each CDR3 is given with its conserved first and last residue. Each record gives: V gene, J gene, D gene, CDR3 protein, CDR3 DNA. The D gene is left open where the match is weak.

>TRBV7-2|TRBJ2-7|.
CASSQEWRRGTYEQYF
TGTGCCAGCAGCCAGGAATGGCGCAGGGGAACCTACGAGCAGTACTTC
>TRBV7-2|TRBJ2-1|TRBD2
CASSQTSGMYNEQFF
TGTGCCAGCAGCCAGACTAGCGGGATGTACAATGAGCAGTTCTTC
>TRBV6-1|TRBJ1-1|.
CASIKNMNTEAFF
TGTGCCAGCATAAAGAACATGAACACTGAAGCTTTCTTT
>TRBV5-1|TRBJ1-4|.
CASSFGQGQEKLFF
TGCGCCAGCAGCTTCGGCCAGGGACAAGAAAAACTGTTTTTT
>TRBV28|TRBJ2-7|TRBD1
CASSLTTGLRVLYEQYF
TGTGCCAGCAGTTTAACGACAGGGCTACGGGTCCTCTACGAGCAGTACTTC
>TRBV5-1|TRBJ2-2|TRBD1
CASSLRTGGSGELFF
TGCGCCAGCAGCTTGAGGACAGGAGGAAGCGGGGAGCTGTTTTTT
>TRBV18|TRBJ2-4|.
CASSPSGALNIQYF
TGTGCCAGCTCACCATCAGGGGCTTTAAACATTCAGTACTTC
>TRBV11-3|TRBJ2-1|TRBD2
CASSLGTSGGVNEQFF
TGTGCCAGCAGCTTAGGGACTAGCGGGGGGGTGAATGAGCAGTTCTTC
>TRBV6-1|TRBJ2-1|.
CASSEAWGVSYNEQFF
TGTGCCAGCAGTGAAGCATGGGGGGTTAGCTACAATGAGCAGTTCTTC
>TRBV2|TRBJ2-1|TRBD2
CASSERSGGAGHQFF
TGTGCCAGCAGTGAGCGGAGCGGGGGGGCCGGACATCAGTTCTTC
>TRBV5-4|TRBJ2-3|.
CASSPPFVSADTQYF
TGTGCCAGCAGCCCCCCATTCGTCAGTGCAGATACGCAGTATTTT
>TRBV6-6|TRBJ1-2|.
CASSAQGLGYTF
TGTGCCAGCAGTGCCCAGGGGTTGGGCTACACCTTC
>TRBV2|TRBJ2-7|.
CASSELIQAYF
TGTGCCAGCAGTGAGTTGATTCAAGCGTACTTC
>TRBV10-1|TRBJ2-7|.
CASSETDRPPFPYEQYF
TGCGCCAGCAGTGAGACAGACAGGCCACCATTTCCCTACGAGCAGTACTTC
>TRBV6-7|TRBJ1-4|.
CASSYRQGCTNEKLFF
TGTGCCAGCAGTTACAGGCAAGGGTGCACTAATGAAAAACTGTTTTTT
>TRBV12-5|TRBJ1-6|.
CASGQQGSSPLHF
TGTGCTAGTGGGCAACAGGGTTCTTCACCCCTCCACTTT
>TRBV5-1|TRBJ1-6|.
CASSHTTTGSYNSPLHF
TGCGCCAGCAGCCATACGACAACAGGATCCTATAATTCACCCCTCCACTTT